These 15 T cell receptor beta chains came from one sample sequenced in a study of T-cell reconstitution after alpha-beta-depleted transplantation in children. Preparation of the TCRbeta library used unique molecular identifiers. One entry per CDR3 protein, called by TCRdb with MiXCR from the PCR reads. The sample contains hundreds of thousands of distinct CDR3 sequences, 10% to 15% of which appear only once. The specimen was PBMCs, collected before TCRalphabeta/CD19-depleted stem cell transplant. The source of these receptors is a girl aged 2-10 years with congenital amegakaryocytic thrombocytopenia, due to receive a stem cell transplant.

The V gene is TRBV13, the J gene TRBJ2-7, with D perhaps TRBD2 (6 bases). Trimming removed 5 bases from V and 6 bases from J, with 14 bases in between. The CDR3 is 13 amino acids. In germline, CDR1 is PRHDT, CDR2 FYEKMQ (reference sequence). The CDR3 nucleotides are TGTGCCAGCAGCCTCGGACTAACCTGCGAGCAGTACTTC. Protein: CASSLGLTCEQYF.

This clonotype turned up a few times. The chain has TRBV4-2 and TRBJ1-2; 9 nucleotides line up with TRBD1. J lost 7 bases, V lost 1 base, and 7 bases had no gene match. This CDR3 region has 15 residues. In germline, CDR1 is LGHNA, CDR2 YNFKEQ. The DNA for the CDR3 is TGTGCCAGCAGCCAAGCATCCGGGACAGGGATTGGCTACACCTTC. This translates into CASSQASGTGIGYTF.

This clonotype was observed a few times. In DNA, the CDR3 is TGTGCCAGCAGTTACCGGGCCGACGGTGGTCCCACAGATACGCAGTATTTT. Amino acid sequence: CASSYRADGGPTDTQYF. The genes are TRBV6-5 and TRBJ2-3; D gene ambiguous. The V gene's germline CDR1 is MNHEY and CDR2 SVGAGI. V gave up 2 bases and J gave up 2 bases, with 17 bases separating them. CDR3 length: 17 amino acids.

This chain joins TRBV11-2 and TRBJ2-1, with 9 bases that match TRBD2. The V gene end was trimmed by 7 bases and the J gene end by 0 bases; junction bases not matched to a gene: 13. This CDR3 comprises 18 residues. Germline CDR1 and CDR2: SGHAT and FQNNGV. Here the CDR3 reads CASTLQTSGVGSYNEQFF. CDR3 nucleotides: TGTGCCAGCACCCTCCAGACTAGCGGAGTAGGCTCCTACAATGAGCAGTTCTTC.

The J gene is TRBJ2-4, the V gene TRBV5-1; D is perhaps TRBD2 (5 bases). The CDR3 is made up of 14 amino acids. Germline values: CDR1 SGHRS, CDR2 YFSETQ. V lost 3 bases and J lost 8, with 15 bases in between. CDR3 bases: TGCGCCAGCAGCTCGGAGCTGGCGCGGGACATTCAGTACTTC. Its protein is CASSSELARDIQYF.

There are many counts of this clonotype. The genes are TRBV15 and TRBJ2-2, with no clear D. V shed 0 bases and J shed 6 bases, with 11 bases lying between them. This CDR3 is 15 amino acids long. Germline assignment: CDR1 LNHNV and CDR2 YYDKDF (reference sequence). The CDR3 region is CATSREGLSAGELFF. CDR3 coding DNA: TGTGCCACCAGCAGAGAAGGGTTATCGGCCGGGGAGCTGTTTTTT.

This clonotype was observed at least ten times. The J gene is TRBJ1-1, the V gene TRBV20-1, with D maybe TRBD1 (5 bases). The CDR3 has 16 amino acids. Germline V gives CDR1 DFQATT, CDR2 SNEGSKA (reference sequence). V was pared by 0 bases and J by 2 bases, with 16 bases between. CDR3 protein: CSARDLDDSRNTEAFF. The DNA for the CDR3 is TGCAGTGCTAGAGATCTGGATGACAGTCGAAACACTGAAGCTTTCTTT.

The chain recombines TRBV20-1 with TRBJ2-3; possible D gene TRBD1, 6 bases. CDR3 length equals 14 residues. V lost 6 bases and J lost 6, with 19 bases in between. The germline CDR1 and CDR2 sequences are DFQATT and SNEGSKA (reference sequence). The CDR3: CSAQGWETGDTQYF. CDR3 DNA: TGCAGTGCGCAGGGGTGGGAGACGGGTGATACGCAGTATTTT.

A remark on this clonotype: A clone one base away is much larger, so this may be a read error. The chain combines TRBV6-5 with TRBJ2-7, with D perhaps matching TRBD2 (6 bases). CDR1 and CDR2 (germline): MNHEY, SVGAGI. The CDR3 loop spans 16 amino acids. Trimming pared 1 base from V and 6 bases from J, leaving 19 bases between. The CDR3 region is CASSYYWGTREGEQYF. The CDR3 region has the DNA TGTGCCAGCAGTTACTATTGGGGGACTCGCGAAGGCGAGCAGTACTTC.

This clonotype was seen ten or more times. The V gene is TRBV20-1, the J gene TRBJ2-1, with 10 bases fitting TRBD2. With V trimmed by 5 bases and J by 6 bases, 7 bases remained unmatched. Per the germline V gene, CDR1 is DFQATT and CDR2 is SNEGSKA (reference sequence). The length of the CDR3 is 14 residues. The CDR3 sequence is CSAELAGFSNEQFF. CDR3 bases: TGCAGTGCTGAACTAGCGGGATTTAGCAATGAGCAGTTCTTC.

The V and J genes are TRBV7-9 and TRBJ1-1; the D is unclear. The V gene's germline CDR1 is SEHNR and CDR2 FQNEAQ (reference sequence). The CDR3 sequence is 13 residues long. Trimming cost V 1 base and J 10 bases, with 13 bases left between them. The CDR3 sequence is CASSLEEGLGAFF. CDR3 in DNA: TGTGCCAGCAGCTTAGAGGAGGGTCTTGGAGCTTTCTTT.

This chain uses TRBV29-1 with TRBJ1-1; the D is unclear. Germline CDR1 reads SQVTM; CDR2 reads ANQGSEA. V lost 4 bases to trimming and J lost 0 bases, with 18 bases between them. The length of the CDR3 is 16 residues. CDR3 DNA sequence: TGCAGCGTTGTCCCGGGCAGGCGCGCCATGAACACTGAAGCTTTCTTT. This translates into CSVVPGRRAMNTEAFF.

CDR3 DNA: TGCAGCGGGTCCCCCGGACAGGGTGGGACAGATACGCAGTATTTT. Translating gives CSGSPGQGGTDTQYF. The chain combines TRBV29-1 with TRBJ2-3; 8 positions agree with TRBD1. With 7 bases clipped from V and 3 bases from J, the junction kept 12 bases outside the gene matches. The CDR3 is 15 amino acids. Germline V lookup: CDR1 SQVTM, CDR2 ANQGSEA.

This CDR3 reads CASSLGLAGGGRSYNEQFF. The CDR3 DNA reads TGTGCCAGCAGCTTGGGACTAGCGGGAGGCGGGCGCTCCTACAATGAGCAGTTCTTC. The genes are TRBV5-4 and TRBJ2-1, with 13 nucleotides matching TRBD2. The CDR3 has 19 amino acids. CDR1 and CDR2 from the germline V gene are SGHNT and YYREEE (reference sequence). Trimming took 0 bases from V and 0 from J; bases not matched to a gene: 6.

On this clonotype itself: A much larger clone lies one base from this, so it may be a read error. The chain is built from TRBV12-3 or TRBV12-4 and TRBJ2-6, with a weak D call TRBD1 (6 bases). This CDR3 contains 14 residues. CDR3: CASSPNVGAYVLTF. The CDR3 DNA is TGTGCCAGCAGTCCCAACGTGGGGGCCTACGTCCTGACTTTC.